The next 4 T cell receptor beta chains were all read from a single sample in a study of blood T cell repertoires in COVID-19. TCRdb keeps only in-frame clones here, not all; method: immunoSEQ multiplex PCR. In the table there are under 300,000 clones, 85% of which are singletons. Sequencing input: PBMCs or T cells enriched from blood (not recorded which). Source of these receptors: a woman between 45 and 65 years old who had been exposed to COVID-19.

V is TRBV11-2 and J is TRBJ2-5; 8 nucleotides match TRBD2. The germline V gene has CDR1 SGHAT and CDR2 FQNNGV. The CDR3 runs to 16 residues. V gave up 3 bases and J gave up 4 bases; unmatched junction bases: 10. CDR3 region: CASSFWGTRGAETQYF. The CDR3 DNA is TGTGCCAGCAGCTTTTGGGGGACTAGAGGCGCAGAGACCCAGTACTTC.

As DNA, the CDR3 is TGTGCCAGCTCATTGGATGAGGGCACTGAAGCTTTCTTT. Its protein product is CASSLDEGTEAFF. The J gene is TRBJ1-1, the V gene TRBV18; D gene unclear. Per the germline V gene, CDR1 is KGHSH and CDR2 is LQKENI. Trimming took off 5 bases at V and 4 bases at J, with 11 bases between the two ends. The CDR3 contains 13 residues.

The chain employs TRBV19 and TRBJ2-3; TRBD2 matches at 13 bases. Unmatched junction bases numbered 5, after V lost 4 bases and J lost 1 base. Germline V CDR1 and CDR2: LNHDA, SQIVND (reference sequence). This CDR3 comprises 17 residues. Written as DNA, the CDR3 is TGTGCCAGTAGTAGGGCCGGGACTAGCGGGGGCACAGATACGCAGTATTTT. Amino acids: CASSRAGTSGGTDTQYF. Variable domain in full (rest from reference TRBV19 and TRBJ2-3): DGGITQSPKYLFRKEGQNVTLSCEQNLNHDAMYWYRQDPGQGLRLIYYSQIVNDFQKGDIAEGYSVSREKKESFPLTVTSAQKNPTAFYLCASSRAGTSGGTDTQYFGPGTRLTVL.

V gene TRBV14 combines with J gene TRBJ1-3, with D tentatively TRBD1 (5 bases). CDR3 length: 14 residues. Between the trimmed V and J ends, which lost 4 bases and 3 bases, there was a span of 10 bases. Germline V gene sequence: CDR1 SGHDN, CDR2 FVKESK. Here the CDR3 DNA reads TGTGCCAGCAGCCCCGGGACTCTTGGAAACACCATATATTTT. Its translation is CASSPGTLGNTIYF.